The 27 T cell receptor beta chains below all came from one sample that was sequenced in a study of blood T cells in healthy people across ages. Then a second PCR, running roughly 6 to 11 cycles, was carried out with a sample-barcoded 5' primer and a J-beta primer mix. TCRdb used MiXCR to reprocess the 5' RACE reads, holding one entry per CDR3 protein. The table has about 500,000 distinct CDR3 sequences, 24% seen once. This same sample was also taken into another study, of T cells of mothers and their children.

Input material: blood. The receptors were gathered from a boy between 5 and 17 years old in good health.

This clonotype was recorded many times. This chain connects TRBV7-8 to TRBJ2-7, with 7 positions matching TRBD1. The junction had 9 bases not matched to a gene; V was cut back by 5 bases and J by 2 bases. CDR1 is SGHVS, CDR2 FQNEAQ, per germline. This CDR3 contains 15 residues. The CDR3 coding sequence is TGTGCCAGCAGCCCCAGTGGACAGGTGACCTACGAGCAGTACTTC. This sequence encodes CASSPSGQVTYEQYF.

This clonotype was observed many times. This chain joins TRBV3-1 and TRBJ2-3; no clear D gene. This CDR3 spans 14 amino acids. Trimming removed 0 bases at V and 3 bases at J, with 7 bases between. Germline V gives CDR1 LGHDT, CDR2 YNNKEL (reference sequence). The CDR3 nucleotides are TGTGCCAGCAGCCAAGATATTGGAACAGATACGCAGTATTTT. It translates to CASSQDIGTDTQYF.

This clonotype was observed once. CDR3 DNA: TGTGCCAGCAGTTTCATGGCCACAGATACGCAGTATTTT. This sequence encodes CASSFMATDTQYF. The chain joins TRBV12-3 or TRBV12-4 to TRBJ2-3; no firm D call. The CDR3 is made up of 13 amino acids. The V end was cut by 3 bases, the J end by 2 bases, with 6 bases between.

V and J are TRBV19 and TRBJ2-3; TRBD2 agrees at 9 bases. Per the germline V gene, CDR1 is LNHDA and CDR2 is SQIVND (reference sequence). With 3 bases clipped from V and 6 bases from J, the junction kept 10 bases outside the gene matches. The length of the CDR3 is 16 residues. The CDR3 nucleotides read TGTGCCAGTAGTATCGGTACTAGCGGGCCAGGGGATACGCAGTATTTT. It codes for CASSIGTSGPGDTQYF. The variable domain in full, completed from reference TRBV19 and TRBJ2-3, reads DGGITQSPKYLFRKEGQNVTLSCEQNLNHDAMYWYRQDPGQGLRLIYYSQIVNDFQKGDIAEGYSVSREKKESFPLTVTSAQKNPTAFYLCASSIGTSGPGDTQYFGPGTRLTVL.

This clonotype was found a few times. The chain has TRBV9 and TRBJ2-5; 9 nucleotides line up with TRBD1. The end of the DNA aligns better with TRBJ2-1, so the J call may be wrong. Per the germline V gene, CDR1 is SGDLS and CDR2 is YYNGEE. The CDR3 has 17 amino acids. The CDR3, as DNA: TGTGCCAGCAGCGTAGTTCCCGGACAGGGGAAGGACAATGAGCAGTTCTTC. It encodes CASSVVPGQGKDNEQFF.

The chain has TRBV19 and TRBJ1-4; 7 bases align to TRBD1. CDR1 LNHDA and CDR2 SQIVND come from the germline V gene (reference sequence). The length of the CDR3 is 16 residues. Germline trimming cut 5 bases from V and 0 bases from J; bases unmatched to any gene: 6. The CDR3: CASSSGQEPTNEKLFF. CDR3 sequence (DNA): TGTGCCAGTAGTTCCGGACAGGAACCAACTAATGAAAAACTGTTTTTT.

The chain is built from TRBV7-8 and TRBJ1-2; 8 bases are a match to TRBD1. Trimming removed 2 bases from V and 8 bases from J; junction bases left unmatched: 16. Germline values: CDR1 SGHVS, CDR2 FQNEAQ. The CDR3 extends over 17 amino acids. The CDR3 spells CASSLLRTGPQSGGYTF. In DNA, the CDR3 is TGTGCCAGCAGCTTATTGCGGACAGGGCCTCAATCTGGAGGCTACACCTTC.

The chain is built from TRBV29-1 and TRBJ2-1; D is unresolved. Between the trimmed V and J ends, which lost 1 base and 4 bases, there was a span of 17 bases. Germline-derived CDR1 and CDR2 are SQVTM and ANQGSEA. The CDR3 spans 16 residues. CDR3 sequence: CSVEVPNRRNYNEQFF. CDR3 nucleotide sequence: TGCAGCGTTGAAGTCCCCAATCGACGGAATTACAATGAGCAGTTCTTC.

This chain uses TRBV2 with TRBJ1-2; the D is unclear. Between the trimmed V and J ends, which lost 7 bases and 8 bases, there was a span of 17 bases. CDR1 SNHLY and CDR2 FYNNEI come from the germline V gene. This CDR3 is built from 13 residues. CDR3 sequence (DNA): TGTGCCAGCACTATGGGCCAGCGGCGGGGCTACACCTTC. Its translation is CASTMGQRRGYTF.

The chain is built from TRBV3-1 and TRBJ2-5, with D tentatively TRBD2 (5 bases). The CDR3 sequence is 15 residues long. V was trimmed by 3 bases and J by 2 bases, leaving 13 bases between them. Germline V gives CDR1 LGHDT, CDR2 YNNKEL (reference sequence). CDR3 residues: CASSQEDGNQETQYF. CDR3 DNA: TGTGCCAGCAGCCAGGAGGACGGAAATCAAGAGACCCAGTACTTC.

This chain links TRBV19 with TRBJ1-1; tentative D call: TRBD1 (6 bases). V dropped 0 bases and J dropped 1 base, with 12 bases sitting between them. This CDR3 is 16 amino acids long. Germline V gene lookup returns CDR1 LNHDA and CDR2 SQIVND (reference sequence). CDR3 in DNA: TGTGCCAGTAGTATAGATCTCGCAGGGGCGAACACTGAAGCTTTCTTT. Its translation is CASSIDLAGANTEAFF.

This clonotype came up a few times. The chain carries TRBV18 and TRBJ1-2; weak D call: TRBD1 (5 bases). The V end was cut by 5 bases, the J end by 3 bases, with 10 bases between. The germline CDR1 and CDR2 sequences are KGHSH and LQKENI. The CDR3 is made up of 13 amino acids. This CDR3 is CASSFQGDYGYTF. For the CDR3, the DNA is TGTGCCAGCTCATTTCAGGGCGACTATGGCTACACCTTC.

In this sample, this clonotype turned up a few times. The chain has TRBV12-3 or TRBV12-4 and TRBJ2-3, with 9 bases matching TRBD1. The CDR3 runs to 15 residues. V trimming: 3 bases; J trimming: 4 bases; junction bases outside the gene matches: 5. CDR3 loop: CASSFGDRDADTQYF. The CDR3 DNA reads TGTGCCAGCAGTTTCGGGGACAGGGACGCAGATACGCAGTATTTT.

The chain is built from TRBV6-2 or TRBV6-3 and TRBJ2-7, with D uncertain. CDR3 length: 13 amino acids. The germline CDR1 and CDR2 sequences are MNHEY and SVGEGT. V was clipped by 2 bases and J by 6 bases, with 11 bases between them. CDR3 amino acids: CASSYTLNGEQYF. The CDR3, as DNA: TGTGCCAGCAGTTACACTTTGAATGGCGAGCAGTACTTC.

This clonotype has more than one count but fewer than ten. This chain uses TRBV20-1 with TRBJ2-5, with TRBD2 matching 13 bases. Unmatched junction bases numbered 12, after V lost 3 bases and J lost 5 bases. Germline V lookup: CDR1 DFQATT, CDR2 SNEGSKA (reference sequence). The CDR3 spans 17 residues. DNA for the CDR3: TGCAGTGCTAGGAGAAACCAGGGACTAGCGGGGCTGGAGACCCAGTACTTC. Protein: CSARRNQGLAGLETQYF.

This clonotype appeared a few times. V usage is TRBV7-3 and J usage is TRBJ2-3; TRBD2 aligns across 12 bases. The J segment lost 6 bases and the V segment lost 5 bases, leaving 6 bases of the junction unmatched. From germline, CDR1 is SGHTA and CDR2 FQGTGA. This CDR3 contains 15 residues. The CDR3 is CASSTSGGSWDTQYF. In DNA form, the CDR3 reads TGTGCCAGCAGCACTAGCGGGGGGAGTTGGGATACGCAGTATTTT. Supplemented by reference TRBV7-3 and TRBJ2-3, the full variable domain reads GAGVSQTPSNKVTEKGKYVELRCDPISGHTALYWYRQSLGQGPEFLIYFQGTGAADDSGLPNDRFFAVRPEGSVSTLKIQRTERGDSAVYLCASSTSGGSWDTQYFGPGTRLTVL.

This chain uses TRBV24-1 with TRBJ2-7; 8 nucleotides agree with TRBD1. V lost 9 bases and J lost 5; bases outside the gene matches: 2. This CDR3 region has 11 residues. Germline values: CDR1 KGHDR, CDR2 SFDVKD. CDR3 DNA sequence: TGTGCCACCCCCAGGGGGCACGAGCAGTACTTC. It codes for CATPRGHEQYF.

V and J are TRBV6-1 and TRBJ1-1; D perhaps matches TRBD1 (5 bases). The CDR3 sequence is 15 residues long. With 4 bases removed from V and 1 base from J, the gap between germline ends came to 13 bases. CDR1 is MNHNS and CDR2 is SASEGT in the germline V gene. This CDR3 reads CASSGVQGANTEAFF. CDR3 in DNA: TGTGCCAGCAGTGGTGTCCAGGGAGCGAACACTGAAGCTTTCTTT.

This clonotype appeared a few times. The chain has TRBV9 and TRBJ2-1, with 9 bases identical to TRBD2. Germline loops: CDR1 SGDLS, CDR2 YYNGEE. With V trimmed by 3 bases and J by 3 bases, 7 bases remained unmatched. The CDR3 is made up of 16 amino acids. In DNA, the CDR3 is TGTGCCAGCAGCGGTAGCGGGAGTGGTGTCTACAATGAGCAGTTCTTC. Translating it yields CASSGSGSGVYNEQFF.

This chain connects TRBV19 to TRBJ1-1, with 8 nucleotides matching TRBD1. The CDR3 is made up of 13 amino acids. Germline trimming cut 7 bases from V and 1 base from J; bases unmatched to any gene: 2. Germline loops: CDR1 LNHDA, CDR2 SQIVND (reference sequence). The CDR3 region is CASTGQGNTEAFF. The CDR3 DNA reads as TGTGCCAGTACCGGACAGGGGAACACTGAAGCTTTCTTT.

The chain is built from TRBV7-2 and TRBJ1-4, with 8 bases lining up with TRBD1. The J segment lost 1 base and the V segment lost 4 bases, leaving 2 bases of the junction unmatched. The CDR3 loop spans 15 amino acids. Germline V gene lookup returns CDR1 SGHTA and CDR2 FQGNSA. CDR3 nucleotides: TGTGCCAGCAGCTCCACAGGGGGAACTAATGAAAAACTGTTTTTT. Translating gives CASSSTGGTNEKLFF.

This clonotype has at least ten counts. The chain combines TRBV28 with TRBJ2-5, with TRBD1 matching 10 bases. J lost 5 bases, V lost 2 bases, and 5 bases had no gene match. The CDR3 extends over 15 amino acids. Germline CDR1 is MDHEN and CDR2 is SYDVKM. The CDR3 DNA reads as TGTGCCAGCAGTTTACCCGACAGGGGGCGGGAGACCCAGTACTTC. Translating gives CASSLPDRGRETQYF.

Notes on this clonotype: Its ends do not fully match the called genes, so a read error is possible. The chain joins TRBV7-3 to TRBJ2-3; TRBD1 might be the D (5 bases). The CDR3 runs to 15 residues. The germline CDR1 and CDR2 sequences are SGHTA and FQGTGA. This CDR3 is CASSLTAGITDMQYF. The CDR3 bases are TGTGCCAGCAGCTTAACGGCAGGGATCACAGATATGCAGTATTTT.

The chain has TRBV12-3 or TRBV12-4 and TRBJ1-2; D is possibly TRBD1 (6 bases). CDR3 length equals 12 residues. The V gene lost 6 bases and the J gene lost 7 bases, with 12 bases spanning the gap. The CDR3 loop reads CASSRTGFGYTF. DNA for the CDR3: TGTGCCAGCAGCCGAACAGGGTTTGGCTACACCTTC.

V usage is TRBV20-1 and J usage is TRBJ2-5; 13 bases line up with TRBD2. The tail of the sequence fits TRBJ2-7 better, so the J call may be wrong. Per germline, CDR1 DFQATT and CDR2 SNEGSKA (reference sequence). The CDR3 runs 13 residues. Here the CDR3 DNA reads TGCAGTGGTGAGACTAGCGGGGGGTACGAGCAGTACTTC. This encodes CSGETSGGYEQYF.

The genes are TRBV14 and TRBJ2-3, with D uncertain. Trimming took 1 base from V and 5 from J, leaving 13 bases between them. The CDR3 has 15 residues. In germline, CDR1 is SGHDN, CDR2 FVKESK. The CDR3 nucleotides read TGTGCCAGCAGCCAAGGGTGGGGATCCGGAGATACGCAGTATTTT. It encodes CASSQGWGSGDTQYF.

The chain has TRBV3-1 and TRBJ1-5; D may be TRBD1 (6 bases). The CDR3 consists of 13 residues. The germline V and J ends were trimmed by 6 bases and 8 bases, with 14 bases remaining between them. In germline, CDR1 is LGHDT, CDR2 YNNKEL (reference sequence). CDR3 amino acids: CASSHTGREPQHF. The CDR3 nucleotides are TGTGCCAGCAGTCACACAGGGCGTGAGCCCCAGCATTTT.